A selection of T cell receptor beta chains follows, all from one sample in a study of patients and donors after allogeneic stem cell transplantation. Each CDR3 protein gets one entry after TCRdb re-called the RT-PCR reads with MiXCR. The sample has some 880,000 distinct CDR3 sequences, over 15% seen once. The sequencing sample was made of blood, either unsorted or a sorted T cell fraction (not recorded which). These receptors were collected from a human donor who was either an allogeneic HSCT recipient or a stem cell or donor lymphocyte infusion donor (not recorded which). It is not recorded whose cells these are; they may come from a transplant donor. Each CDR3 is given with its conserved first and last residue. Fields, in order: V gene, J gene, clone size, D gene, CDR3 DNA, CDR3 protein. D genes are given only for firm matches. Only some rows state a clone size, as once, few, many or a class for expanded clones.

TRBV24-1	TRBJ1-2	.	.	TGTGCCACCAGTGATCGGGACACATTGGCCTTTTCTGGCTACACCTTC	CATSDRDTLAFSGYTF
TRBV9	TRBJ2-1	few	TRBD1	TGTGCCAGCAGCGCCACAGGACAGGGCAATGAGCAGTTCTTC	CASSATGQGNEQFF
TRBV10-3	TRBJ2-1	many	TRBD2	TGTGCCATCAGTAGCCTAGCGGATGAGCAGTTCTTC	CAISSLADEQFF
TRBV6-1	TRBJ1-4	few	.	TGTGCCAGCAGACCCCAGGGGTTGACTAATGAAAAACTGTTTTTT	CASRPQGLTNEKLFF
TRBV2	TRBJ1-1	.	TRBD1	TGTGCCAGCAGACCGACAGGGCGGGTGACTGAAGCTTTCTTT	CASRPTGRVTEAFF
TRBV6-5	TRBJ1-2	.	.	TGTGCCAGCAGTTCCTGGGGAATTAATGGCTACACCTTC	CASSSWGINGYTF
TRBV5-1	TRBJ1-6	few	.	TGCGCCAGCAAAGGAGGTCCCTCCTATAATTCACCCCTCCACTTT	CASKGGPSYNSPLHF
TRBV7-9	TRBJ2-7	.	TRBD2	TGTGCCAGCAGCTTCCACAGCGGGGGGGACTCCTACGAGCAGTACTTC	CASSFHSGGDSYEQYF
TRBV5-1	TRBJ2-1	many	.	TGCGCCAGCAGCTTGGACCCAGGAGGGCTCTCCTACAATGAGCAGTTCTTC	CASSLDPGGLSYNEQFF
TRBV20-1	TRBJ2-7	few	.	TGCAGTGCTAGGGGGGAAGATTACAGATCCTACGAGCAGTACTTC	CSARGEDYRSYEQYF
TRBV18	TRBJ1-5	.	.	TGTGCCAGCTCACTCCCGGGAGTAAGGGATCAGCCCCAGCATTTT	CASSLPGVRDQPQHF
TRBV18	TRBJ2-3	few	.	TGTGCCAGCTCACCATTAGCGGAGGACACAGATACGCAGTATTTT	CASSPLAEDTDTQYF